This record covers a single T cell receptor beta chain. This entry is derived from a study of T-cell reconstitution after alpha-beta-depleted transplantation in children. Unique molecular identifiers were incorporated into the prepared TCRbeta library. TCRdb analysed the PCR reads with MiXCR anew, one entry per CDR3 protein. The sample includes about 610,000 distinct CDR3 sequences, under 12% of them seen just once. Germline CDR1 and CDR2: SGHTA and FQGNSA. This CDR3 has 16 residues. With 6 bases clipped from V and 2 bases from J, the junction kept 7 bases outside the gene matches. This TCR was sampled from a human donor who donated a stem cell graft to a child with acute myeloid leukemia. V and J are TRBV7-2 and TRBJ2-1; 10 positions agree with TRBD2. Sequences were derived from PBMCs from the stem cell graft donor, sampled from the stem cell graft. The DNA of the CDR3 is TGTGCCAGCAGACCTCCAGCGGGAGGGCCCTACAATGAGCAGTTCTTC. Residues: CASRPPAGGPYNEQFF.